This T cell receptor beta chain emerged from a study of radiotherapy plus CTLA-4 blockade in lung cancer. Study-level information: Disease control was present in more than 30% of patients, and objective responses in approximately 18%.

From germline, CDR1 is MDHEN and CDR2 SYDVKM. The CDR3 runs to 13 residues. V lost 1 base, J lost 8 bases, and 11 bases lay in between. This clone turned up a few times. Its target is not known. Other nucleotide sequences from this sample produce the same CDR3. Those with chemo-refractory metastatic non-small-cell lung cancer were treated with focal radiation combined with CTLA-4 blockade using ipilimumab. Generated by immunoSEQ multiplex PCR, the TCRdb table keeps only in-frame clones and is missing some. In the table there are tens of thousands of clones, 65% to 80% of which are singletons. General study results and limits: Response, reportedly, was best predicted by interferon-beta along with early blood T cell clone dynamics. Clones derived from tumor TCRs expanded in blood after radiotherapy plus ipilimumab.

The V gene is TRBV28, the J gene TRBJ1-2, with TRBD1 as a possible D gene (5 bases). The source is a human donor with non-small cell lung cancer whose response to radiotherapy plus ipilimumab could not be evaluated. The sequenced sample was peripheral blood, obtained from a patient treated with radiotherapy plus ipilimumab. CDR3 region: CASSLSTGRGYTF. For the CDR3, the DNA is TGTGCCAGCAGTTTATCTACAGGTAGAGGCTACACCTTC.